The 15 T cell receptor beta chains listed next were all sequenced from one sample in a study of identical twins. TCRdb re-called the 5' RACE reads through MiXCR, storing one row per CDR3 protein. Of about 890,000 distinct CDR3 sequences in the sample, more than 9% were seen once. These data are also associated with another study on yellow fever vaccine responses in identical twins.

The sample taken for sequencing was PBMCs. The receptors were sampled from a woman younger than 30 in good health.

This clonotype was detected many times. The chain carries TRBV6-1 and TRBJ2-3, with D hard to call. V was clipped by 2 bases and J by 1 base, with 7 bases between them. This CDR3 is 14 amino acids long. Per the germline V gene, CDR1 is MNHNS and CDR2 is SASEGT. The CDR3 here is CASSENQGTDTQYF. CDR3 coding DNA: TGTGCCAGCAGTGAAAATCAAGGCACAGATACGCAGTATTTT.

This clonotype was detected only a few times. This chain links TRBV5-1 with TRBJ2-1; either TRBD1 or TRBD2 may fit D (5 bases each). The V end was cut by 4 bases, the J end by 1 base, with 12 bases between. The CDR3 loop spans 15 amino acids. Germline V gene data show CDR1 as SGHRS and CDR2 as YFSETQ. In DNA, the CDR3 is TGCGCCAGCAGCACCGGGACGGCATCCTACAATGAGCAGTTCTTC. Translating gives CASSTGTASYNEQFF.

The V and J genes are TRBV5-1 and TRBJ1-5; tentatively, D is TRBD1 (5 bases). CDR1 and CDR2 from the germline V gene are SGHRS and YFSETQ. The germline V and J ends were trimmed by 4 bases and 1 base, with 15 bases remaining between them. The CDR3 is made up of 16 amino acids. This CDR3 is CASSKGTAGSNQPQHF. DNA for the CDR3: TGCGCCAGCAGCAAAGGGACCGCGGGGAGCAATCAGCCCCAGCATTTT.

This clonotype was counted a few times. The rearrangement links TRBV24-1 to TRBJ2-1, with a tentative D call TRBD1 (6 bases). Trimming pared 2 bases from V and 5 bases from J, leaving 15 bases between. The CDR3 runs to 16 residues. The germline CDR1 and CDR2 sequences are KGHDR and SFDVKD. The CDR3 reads CATSDWGRGSHNEQFF. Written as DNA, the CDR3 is TGTGCCACCAGTGATTGGGGTAGGGGGAGCCACAATGAGCAGTTCTTC.

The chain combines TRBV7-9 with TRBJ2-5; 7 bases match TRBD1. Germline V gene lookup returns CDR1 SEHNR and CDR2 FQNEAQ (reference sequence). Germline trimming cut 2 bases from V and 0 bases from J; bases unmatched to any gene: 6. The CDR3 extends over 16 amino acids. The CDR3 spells CASSLTEQGNQETQYF. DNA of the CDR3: TGTGCCAGCAGCTTAACCGAACAGGGGAACCAAGAGACCCAGTACTTC.

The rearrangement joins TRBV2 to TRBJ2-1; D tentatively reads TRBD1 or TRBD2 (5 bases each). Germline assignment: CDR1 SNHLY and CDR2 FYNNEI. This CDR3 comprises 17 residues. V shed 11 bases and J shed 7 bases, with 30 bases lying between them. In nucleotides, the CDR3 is TGTGCCTTCTGTTTAAGGTTGGGGCAGGCCGGGGAAAATGAGCAGTTCTTC. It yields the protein CAFCLRLGQAGENEQFF.

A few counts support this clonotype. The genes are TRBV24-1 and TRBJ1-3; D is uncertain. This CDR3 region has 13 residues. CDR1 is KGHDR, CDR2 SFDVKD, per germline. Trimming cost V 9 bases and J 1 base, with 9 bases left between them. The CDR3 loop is CATAFGSGNTIYF. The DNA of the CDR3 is TGTGCCACCGCTTTCGGGTCTGGAAACACCATATATTTT.

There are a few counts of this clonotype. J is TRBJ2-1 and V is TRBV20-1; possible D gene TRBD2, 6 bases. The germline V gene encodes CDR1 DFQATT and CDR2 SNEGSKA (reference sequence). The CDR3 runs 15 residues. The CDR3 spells CSAEPPEGLRDEQFF. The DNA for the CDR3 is TGCAGCGCCGAGCCCCCAGAGGGACTTAGGGATGAGCAGTTCTTC.

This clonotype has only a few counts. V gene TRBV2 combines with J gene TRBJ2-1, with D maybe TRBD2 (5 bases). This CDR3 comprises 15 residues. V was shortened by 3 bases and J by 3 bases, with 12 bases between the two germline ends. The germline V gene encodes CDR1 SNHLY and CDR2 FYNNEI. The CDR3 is CASSEGRSFYNEQFF. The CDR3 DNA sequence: TGTGCCAGCAGTGAGGGGAGAAGTTTCTACAATGAGCAGTTCTTC.

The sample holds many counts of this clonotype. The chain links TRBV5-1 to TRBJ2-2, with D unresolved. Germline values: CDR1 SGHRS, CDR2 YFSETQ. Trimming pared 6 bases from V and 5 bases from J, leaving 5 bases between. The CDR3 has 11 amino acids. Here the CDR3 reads CASTDTGELFF. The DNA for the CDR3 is TGCGCCAGCACCGATACCGGGGAGCTGTTTTTT.

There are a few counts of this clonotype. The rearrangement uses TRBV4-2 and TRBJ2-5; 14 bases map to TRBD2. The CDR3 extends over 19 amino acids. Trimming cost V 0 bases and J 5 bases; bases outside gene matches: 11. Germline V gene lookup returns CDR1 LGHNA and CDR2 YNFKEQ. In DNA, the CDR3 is TGTGCCAGCAGCCAAGATCGGGGGACTAGCGGGAGTTTTACGGAGACCCAGTACTTC. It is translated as CASSQDRGTSGSFTETQYF.

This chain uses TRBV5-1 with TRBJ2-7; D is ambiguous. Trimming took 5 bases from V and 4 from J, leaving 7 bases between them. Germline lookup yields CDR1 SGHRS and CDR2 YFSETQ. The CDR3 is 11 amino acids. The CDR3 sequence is CASRDRYEQYF. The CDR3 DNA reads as TGCGCCAGCAGGGACCGATACGAGCAGTACTTC.

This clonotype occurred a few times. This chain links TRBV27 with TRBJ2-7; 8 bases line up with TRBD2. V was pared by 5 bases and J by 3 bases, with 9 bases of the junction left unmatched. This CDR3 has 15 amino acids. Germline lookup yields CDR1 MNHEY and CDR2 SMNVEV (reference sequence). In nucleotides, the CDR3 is TGTGCCAGCAGTCCACTCCGCGGGAGGAGCTACGAGCAGTACTTC. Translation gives CASSPLRGRSYEQYF.

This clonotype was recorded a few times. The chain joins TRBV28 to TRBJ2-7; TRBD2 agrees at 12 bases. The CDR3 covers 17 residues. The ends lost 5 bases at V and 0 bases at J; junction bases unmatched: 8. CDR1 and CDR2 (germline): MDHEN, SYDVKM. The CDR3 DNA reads TGTGCCAGCAGTCTAAGGACTAGCGGGGCCGGCTCCTACGAGCAGTACTTC. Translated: CASSLRTSGAGSYEQYF. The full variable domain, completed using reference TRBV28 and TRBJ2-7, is DVKVTQSSRYLVKRTGEKVFLECVQDMDHENMFWYRQDPGLGLRLIYFSYDVKMKEKGDIPEGYSVSREKKERFSLILESASTNQTSMYLCASSLRTSGAGSYEQYFGPGTRLTVT.

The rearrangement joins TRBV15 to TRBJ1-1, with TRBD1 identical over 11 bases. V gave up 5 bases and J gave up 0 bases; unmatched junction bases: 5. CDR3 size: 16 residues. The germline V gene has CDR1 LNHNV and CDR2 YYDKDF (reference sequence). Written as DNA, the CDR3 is TGTGCCACCAGCGGTTGGACAGGGGGCATGAACACTGAAGCTTTCTTT. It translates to CATSGWTGGMNTEAFF.